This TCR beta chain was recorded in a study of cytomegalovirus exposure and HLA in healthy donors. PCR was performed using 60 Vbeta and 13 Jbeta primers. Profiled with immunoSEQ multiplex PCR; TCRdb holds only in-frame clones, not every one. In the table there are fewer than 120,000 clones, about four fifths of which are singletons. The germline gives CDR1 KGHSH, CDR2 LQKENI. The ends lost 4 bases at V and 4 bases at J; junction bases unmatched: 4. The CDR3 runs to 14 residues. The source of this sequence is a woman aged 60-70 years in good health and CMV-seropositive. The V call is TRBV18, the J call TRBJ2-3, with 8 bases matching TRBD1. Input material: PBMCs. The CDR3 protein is CASSLGTGADTQYF. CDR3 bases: TGTGCCAGCTCACTTGGGACAGGAGCAGATACGCAGTATTTT.